Each of the 30 T cell receptor beta chains below was sequenced from the same sample in a study of T cell clusters in autoimmune cytopenias. One tube held mixed TRB-A and TRB-B primer pools for touch-down PCR. TCRdb re-called the multiplex PCR reads and shows each CDR3 protein once, DNA omitted. The ten most abundant clones cover roughly 21% of a sample with a few thousand distinct CDR3 sequences. Some 34,000 genome equivalents of blood DNA were amplified for TRB. Sequenced sample: peripheral blood. These receptors were obtained from a human donor with an autoimmune cytopenia or autoimmune hepatitis (not recorded which).

According to its frequency, this clonotype is medium-sized. Here the CDR3 reads CASSPRGGGEQFF. V is TRBV7-6 and J is TRBJ2-1; TCRdb's D call of TRBD2 is untestable without DNA. CDR1 is SGHVS, CDR2 FNYEAQ, per germline. The CDR3 is made up of 13 amino acids.

This clonotype shows up as medium-sized (0.01 to 0.1%) by frequency. The chain combines TRBV6-1 with TRBJ1-5. The germline CDR1 and CDR2 sequences are MNHNS and SASEGT. CDR3 length: 14 amino acids. The CDR3 here is CASSEDTFNQPQHF.

This clonotype counts as medium-sized by frequency. The rearrangement uses TRBV28 and TRBJ1-4; TCRdb reports TRBD1, a call that lacks DNA to check it against. Per germline, CDR1 MDHEN and CDR2 SYDVKM. The CDR3 has 15 residues. CDR3 loop: CASSTQGATNEKLFF.

The rearrangement uses TRBV11-2 and TRBJ2-1; TCRdb names TRBD2, which stays unverified in the absence of DNA. The CDR3 is 13 residues long. Germline CDR1 is SGHAT and CDR2 is FQNNGV. This CDR3 reads CASSLSVGTKAFF.

This chain uses TRBV6-6 with TRBJ1-2; as DNA is missing, the TRBD1 call by TCRdb cannot be tested. This CDR3 contains 14 residues. Germline CDR1 and CDR2: MNHNY and SVGAGI (reference sequence). The CDR3 protein is CASSYDRGNYGYTF.

The V gene is TRBV4-3, the J gene TRBJ2-1; TCRdb indicates TRBD2, and absent DNA this call remains unverified. The CDR3 is 17 residues long. Per the germline V gene, CDR1 is LGHNA and CDR2 is YSLEER. CDR3 loop: CASSQDPPSGAYNEQFF.

The chain combines TRBV24-1 with TRBJ1-4. CDR1 KGHDR and CDR2 SFDVKD come from the germline V gene. This CDR3 has 13 residues. CDR3: CATSNYPEEKLFF.

The rearrangement uses TRBV5-1 and TRBJ2-2; TCRdb gives TRBD1 as the D gene, but with no DNA this cannot be confirmed. Germline V CDR1 and CDR2: SGHRS, YFSETQ. The CDR3 spans 16 residues. The CDR3 sequence: CASSPGDRGNTGELFF.

This clonotype ranks as medium-sized in terms of frequency. This chain links TRBV6-5 with TRBJ1-4. This CDR3 has 14 amino acids. The germline V gene has CDR1 MNHEY and CDR2 SVGAGI. CDR3 protein: CASSFGTSKEKLFF.

Frequency places this clonotype as medium-sized. This rearrangement joins TRBV18 to TRBJ2-3. Germline values: CDR1 KGHSH, CDR2 LQKENI. The CDR3 runs 16 residues. The CDR3 sequence: CASSPTPTLRTDTQYF.

V is TRBV11-2 and J is TRBJ2-3. Germline values: CDR1 SGHAT, CDR2 FQNNGV. The CDR3 sequence is 12 residues long. CDR3: CASSLSTDTQYF.

This clonotype is deemed medium-sized by its frequency. The genes are TRBV19 and TRBJ1-4. CDR1 is LNHDA, CDR2 SQIVND, per germline (reference sequence). The CDR3 sequence is 12 residues long. CDR3 in amino acids: CASSMQEEKLFF.

Measured by frequency, this clonotype is medium-sized. The chain employs TRBV19 and TRBJ1-2; the TCRdb D gene call, TRBD1, has no DNA to confirm it. Germline CDR1 reads LNHDA; CDR2 reads SQIVND (reference sequence). CDR3 length: 13 amino acids. This CDR3 reads CASSIGARGGYTF.

The CDR3 sequence is CASTQAASTDTQYF. The genes are TRBV7-9 and TRBJ2-3. CDR1 SEHNR and CDR2 FQNEAQ come from the germline V gene (reference sequence). The CDR3 has 14 residues.

This sequence joins TRBV5-1 and TRBJ1-2. Germline V gene lookup returns CDR1 SGHRS and CDR2 YFSETQ. The CDR3 has 14 residues. CDR3 protein: CASSLENLASGYTF. The whole variable domain, filled in from reference TRBV5-1 and TRBJ1-2, reads KAGVTQTPRYLIKTRGQQVTLSCSPISGHRSVSWYQQTPGQGLQFLFEYFSETQRNKGNFPGRFSGRQFSNSRSEMNVSTLELGDSALYLCASSLENLASGYTFGSGTRLTVV.

This clonotype is identified as medium-sized from frequency. This chain uses TRBV27 with TRBJ1-2; TCRdb lists TRBD1, though no DNA is available to test this call. Germline CDR1 reads MNHEY; CDR2 reads SMNVEV (reference sequence). CDR3 length: 15 residues. CDR3 residues: CASSEGGQGFYGYTF.

This chain connects TRBV10-2 to TRBJ1-3; TCRdb's D call, TRBD1, is unchecked because there is no DNA. Per the germline V gene, CDR1 is WSHSY and CDR2 is SAAADI. This CDR3 contains 15 residues. CDR3 region: CASSDQGAGGNTIYF.

The chain carries TRBV7-9 and TRBJ2-7; TCRdb selects TRBD2, and the lack of DNA leaves this call unchecked. Per germline, CDR1 SEHNR and CDR2 FQNEAQ (reference sequence). CDR3 size: 14 residues. The CDR3 sequence is CATSLGGSSYEQYF. Complete variable domain (other parts from reference TRBV7-9 and TRBJ2-7): DTGVSQNPRHKITKRGQNVTFRCDPISEHNRLYWYRQTLGQGPEFLTYFQNEAQLEKSRLLSDRFSAERPKGSFSTLEIQRTEQGDSAMYLCATSLGGSSYEQYFGPGTRLTVT.

By frequency, this clonotype is medium-sized. This chain links TRBV6-2 or TRBV6-3 with TRBJ2-1; TCRdb's D call, TRBD1, is unchecked because there is no DNA. This CDR3 is 15 amino acids long. Per germline, CDR1 MNHEY and CDR2 SVGEGT. This CDR3 reads CASSTGIGPGNEQFF.

By frequency, this clonotype is medium-sized (0.01 to 0.1%). The chain employs TRBV5-5 and TRBJ2-7; there is no DNA to check the TCRdb D call of TRBD1. Germline assignment: CDR1 SGHKS and CDR2 YYEKEE (reference sequence). The CDR3 has 16 amino acids. This CDR3 reads CASRDPGQGFLGEQYF.

According to its frequency, this clonotype is medium-sized. This chain links TRBV6-6 with TRBJ1-2. Germline-derived CDR1 and CDR2 are MNHNY and SVGAGI (reference sequence). This CDR3 region has 14 residues. The CDR3 region is CASSYSTDNYGYTF.

The chain joins TRBV5-6 to TRBJ2-5. The CDR3 loop spans 16 amino acids. The germline V gene encodes CDR1 SGHDT and CDR2 YYEEEE. The CDR3 here is CASSLTREQWKETQYF. Full variable domain (remainder filled in from reference TRBV5-6 and TRBJ2-5): DAGVTQSPTHLIKTRGQQVTLRCSPKSGHDTVSWYQQALGQGPQFIFQYYEEEERQRGNFPDRFSGHQFPNYSSELNVNALLLGDSALYLCASSLTREQWKETQYFGPGTRLLVL.

This clonotype is medium-sized by frequency. The chain uses TRBV6-6 and TRBJ2-6; no DNA is available, so the TRBD2 call from TCRdb remains unchecked. Germline V lookup: CDR1 MNHNY, CDR2 SVGAGI (reference sequence). The length of the CDR3 is 17 residues. CDR3 residues: CASSYEGRASGANVLTF.

This clonotype registers medium-sized (0.01 to 0.1%) by frequency. The rearrangement links TRBV19 to TRBJ2-5; no DNA is available, so the TRBD1 call from TCRdb remains unchecked. This CDR3 is 13 amino acids long. CDR1 and CDR2 (germline): LNHDA, SQIVND (reference sequence). The CDR3 reads CASSRGAEETQYF.

This chain joins TRBV6-5 and TRBJ1-4; lacking DNA, the TRBD1 call made by TCRdb goes unchecked. Germline assignment: CDR1 MNHEY and CDR2 SVGAGI. The CDR3 extends over 15 amino acids. CDR3 loop: CASSTKQGFNEKLFF.

The genes are TRBV20-1 and TRBJ2-4. Germline CDR1 reads DFQATT; CDR2 reads SNEGSKA (reference sequence). This CDR3 has 13 amino acids. Here the CDR3 reads CSARPTVGDIQYF.

This chain connects TRBV5-1 to TRBJ2-3. Germline CDR1 reads SGHRS; CDR2 reads YFSETQ. CDR3 length equals 15 residues. CDR3 region: CASSLQPIDPDTQYF. Looking up the rest from reference TRBV5-1 and TRBJ2-3 gives the full variable domain: KAGVTQTPRYLIKTRGQQVTLSCSPISGHRSVSWYQQTPGQGLQFLFEYFSETQRNKGNFPGRFSGRQFSNSRSEMNVSTLELGDSALYLCASSLQPIDPDTQYFGPGTRLTVL.

The V call is TRBV24-1, the J call TRBJ1-1; TCRdb indicates TRBD1, and absent DNA this call remains unverified. The germline V gene encodes CDR1 KGHDR and CDR2 SFDVKD. This CDR3 is built from 16 residues. The CDR3 is CATSDPRQGEASEAFF.

The rearrangement joins TRBV20-1 to TRBJ2-5. CDR1 is DFQATT and CDR2 is SNEGSKA in the germline V gene (reference sequence). The CDR3 spans 12 residues. This CDR3 is CSAIGGEETQYF.

This chain uses TRBV6-4 with TRBJ1-2; TCRdb designates TRBD1, a call that cannot be tested without DNA. The CDR3 spans 12 residues. CDR1 and CDR2 from the germline V gene are MRHNA and SNTAGT. The CDR3 here is CERRERGAGDTF.